This is a list of T cell receptor beta chains from one sample in a study of blood T cell repertoires in COVID-19. The repertoire was sequenced with immunoSEQ multiplex PCR; TCRdb's copy has only in-frame clones and lacks some. The sample includes 250,000 to 300,000 clones, 70% to 75% seen only once; the top ten take 2.5% to 4%. The sample consisted of peripheral blood. Every receptor here comes from a woman of 80 years or more with acute or convalescent COVID-19. Each CDR3 is given with its conserved first and last residue. A D gene is named only where the DNA matches it firmly. Where a row states a size, it is once, few, many or the class of an expanded clone; other rows omit it.

few	TRBV24-1	TRBJ2-1	16	.	CATSARTGQGNTEQFF	TGTGCCACCAGTGCCCGCACCGGCCAGGGAAACACTGAGCAGTTCTTC
.	TRBV7-2	TRBJ1-1	16	.	CASSLIPGTSNTEAFF	TGTGCCAGCAGCTTAATCCCCGGGACTTCGAACACTGAAGCTTTCTTT
.	TRBV7-9	TRBJ2-1	14	TRBD1	CASSRGQTYNEQFF	TGTGCCAGCAGCAGGGGACAGACTTACAATGAGCAGTTCTTC
.	TRBV23-1	TRBJ2-5	19	TRBD1	CASSPNSGTGRDGGETQYF	TGCGCCAGCAGTCCGAATTCCGGGACAGGGAGAGATGGGGGGGAGACCCAGTACTTC
.	TRBV11-2	TRBJ1-4	14	TRBD1	CASSLGQGGEKLFF	TGTGCCAGCAGCTTAGGACAGGGAGGTGAAAAACTGTTTTTT
few	TRBV15	TRBJ2-5	14	TRBD1	CATDRGSNQETQYF	TGTGCCACCGACAGGGGGTCTAATCAAGAGACCCAGTACTTC
.	TRBV19	TRBJ1-2	15	.	CASSIKRHSNYGYTF	TGTGCCAGTAGTATCAAGAGGCACTCTAACTATGGCTACACCTTC
.	TRBV19	TRBJ1-1	15	TRBD1	CASMDRDRGKTEAFF	TGTGCCAGTATGGATCGAGACAGGGGAAAGACTGAAGCTTTCTTT
.	TRBV9	TRBJ2-3	15	.	CASGGATRTTDTQYF	TGTGCCAGCGGGGGGGCGACACGGACCACAGATACGCAGTATTTT
.	TRBV3-1/TRBV3-2	TRBJ1-2	14	.	CASSQGSRQGGYTF	TGTGCCAGCAGCCAAGGGAGTCGTCAGGGTGGCTACACCTTC
.	TRBV12-3/TRBV12-4	TRBJ2-1	13	.	CASWGEARNEQFF	TGTGCCAGCTGGGGGGAGGCCCGCAATGAGCAGTTCTTC
.	TRBV19	TRBJ2-3	15	.	CASSEGYPPTDTQYF	TGTGCCAGTAGTGAGGGCTATCCGCCCACAGATACGCAGTATTTT
once	TRBV30	TRBJ1-6	12	.	CAWSTGNSPLHF	TGTGCCTGGAGCACAGGGAATTCACCCCTCCACTTT
.	TRBV27	TRBJ1-2	14	TRBD1	CASRAGTGRDGYTF	TGTGCCAGCAGGGCCGGGACAGGGAGGGATGGCTACACCTTC
.	TRBV2	TRBJ1-1	14	.	CASTKETVNTEAFF	TGTGCCAGCACCAAGGAGACAGTGAACACTGAAGCTTTCTTT
.	TRBV27	TRBJ2-6	15	TRBD1	CASRQTGLGANVLTF	TGTGCCAGCAGGCAGACAGGGCTCGGGGCCAACGTCCTGACTTTC
.	TRBV12-3/TRBV12-4	TRBJ1-2	13	.	CASSSQSNYGYTF	TGTGCCAGCAGCTCACAGAGTAACTATGGCTACACCTTC
few	TRBV7-9	TRBJ1-2	13	TRBD1	CASSPRTGFGYTF	TGTGCCAGCAGCCCCAGGACAGGTTTTGGCTACACCTTC
.	TRBV20-1	TRBJ1-5	15	TRBD1	CSASKRGHGNQPQHF	TGCAGTGCTAGTAAGAGGGGGCATGGCAATCAGCCCCAGCATTTT
.	TRBV5-4	TRBJ1-6	13	.	CASSLGRESPLHF	TGTGCCAGCAGCTTAGGGAGGGAATCACCCCTCCACTTT
.	TRBV19	TRBJ2-7	15	.	CASSTEDSFTYEQYF	TGTGCCAGTAGTACCGAGGACAGTTTTACCTACGAGCAGTACTTC
.	TRBV5-4	TRBJ2-3	15	TRBD2	CASSLAGGGTDTQYF	TGTGCCAGCAGCTTGGCGGGGGGTGGCACAGATACGCAGTATTTT
.	TRBV9	TRBJ1-2	13	TRBD1	CASSVTGAGGYTF	TGTGCCAGCAGCGTCACAGGGGCGGGTGGCTACACCTTC
few	TRBV2	TRBJ2-7	13	.	CASNQDFQGEQYF	TGTGCCAGCAACCAGGACTTCCAAGGCGAGCAGTACTTC
.	TRBV6-6	TRBJ1-2	14	.	CASSYNSGDYGYTF	TGTGCCAGCAGTTACAACTCCGGGGACTATGGCTACACCTTC
.	TRBV27	TRBJ1-2	15	.	CASSLGGADNYGYTF	TGTGCCAGCAGTTTAGGGGGGGCCGATAACTATGGCTACACCTTC
once	TRBV5-6	TRBJ1-2	12	TRBD1	CASSLGQYGYTF	TGTGCCAGCAGCCTGGGACAGTATGGCTACACCTTC
.	TRBV6-5	TRBJ2-6	14	.	CASSTYSGANVLTF	TGTGCCAGCAGTACCTACTCTGGGGCCAACGTCCTGACTTTC
.	TRBV19	TRBJ2-3	13	.	CASTPRGTDTQYF	TGTGCCAGTACCCCCCGGGGCACAGATACGCAGTATTTT
many	TRBV6-5	TRBJ2-7	14	TRBD1	CASTPGQGSYEQYF	TGTGCCAGCACCCCGGGACAGGGGTCCTACGAGCAGTACTTC
.	TRBV10-3	TRBJ1-1	15	TRBD1	CAISRGGQGNTEAFF	TGTGCCATCAGCCGGGGGGGACAGGGGAACACTGAAGCTTTCTTT
.	TRBV30	TRBJ1-2	13	TRBD1	CARRQGADYGYTF	TGTGCCCGCAGACAGGGGGCAGACTATGGCTACACCTTC
once	TRBV18	TRBJ1-3	16	TRBD1	CASSEHRDSSGNTIYF	TGTGCCAGCTCAGAACACCGGGACAGCTCTGGAAACACCATATATTTT
.	TRBV6-5	TRBJ2-7	14	.	CASRMDSLLYEQYF	TGTGCCAGCAGAATGGACTCGCTGCTTTACGAGCAGTACTTC
.	TRBV3-1/TRBV3-2	TRBJ2-1	13	.	CASHLGGAPEQFF	TGTGCCAGCCACCTCGGCGGGGCTCCCGAGCAGTTCTTC
.	TRBV6-5	TRBJ1-4	12	.	CASSYPGEKLFF	TGTGCCAGCAGTTACCCCGGTGAAAAACTGTTTTTT
.	TRBV2	TRBJ1-2	16	.	CASRPQTGLGNYGYTF	TGTGCCAGCAGACCTCAAACAGGGTTGGGAAACTATGGCTACACCTTC
.	TRBV6-5	TRBJ2-5	16	TRBD1	CASSYSTGGVDETQYF	TGTGCCAGCAGTTACTCGACAGGGGGTGTCGACGAGACCCAGTACTTC
.	TRBV10-1	TRBJ2-5	13	.	CAIKRGGQETQYF	TGCGCCATCAAAAGGGGCGGTCAAGAGACCCAGTACTTC
few	TRBV5-1	TRBJ1-5	14	.	CASSSGGDNQPQHF	TGCGCCAGCAGCTCCGGAGGGGACAATCAGCCCCAGCATTTT